The 25 T cell receptor beta chains reported below all come from one sample, sequenced in a study of blood T cell repertoires in COVID-19. Clones were read by immunoSEQ multiplex PCR, and TCRdb kept only the in-frame ones, dropping some. The sample gives about 300,000 clones, 83% of which show up once; about 1.2% is in the top ten. Specimen: peripheral blood. The origin of the receptors is a woman aged 45-59 years with acute or convalescent COVID-19.

This rearrangement joins TRBV30 to TRBJ1-5; TRBD1 agrees at 10 bases. CDR1 is GTSNPN and CDR2 is SVGIG in the germline V gene (reference sequence). This CDR3 spans 14 amino acids. The J segment lost 4 bases and the V segment lost 1 base, leaving 1 base of the junction unmatched. CDR3 in DNA: TGTGCCTGGAGTGAGGGACAGGGGAATCAGCCCCAGCATTTT. Its translation: CAWSEGQGNQPQHF.

The chain recombines TRBV18 with TRBJ2-6, with 11 bases matching TRBD2. V dropped 4 bases and J dropped 2; count of bases not matched to a gene: 7. The CDR3 extends over 18 amino acids. Germline CDR1 and CDR2: KGHSH and LQKENI. CDR3 protein: CASSQTSGSAAGANVLTF. The CDR3 DNA is TGTGCCAGCTCACAAACTAGCGGGAGCGCCGCTGGGGCCAACGTCCTGACTTTC.

This clone was picked up a small number of times. The chain couples TRBV5-1 to TRBJ2-2; perhaps TRBD1 as D (6 bases). Germline V gives CDR1 SGHRS, CDR2 YFSETQ. V lost 7 bases, J lost 0 bases, and 13 bases lay in between. The CDR3 has 15 amino acids. This CDR3 is CASSADSPNTGELFF. The CDR3 DNA reads TGCGCCAGCTCCGCGGACAGCCCGAACACCGGGGAGCTGTTTTTT. Variable domain in full (rest from reference TRBV5-1 and TRBJ2-2): KAGVTQTPRYLIKTRGQQVTLSCSPISGHRSVSWYQQTPGQGLQFLFEYFSETQRNKGNFPGRFSGRQFSNSRSEMNVSTLELGDSALYLCASSADSPNTGELFFGEGSRLTVL.

V and J are TRBV29-1 and TRBJ2-7; 8 bases fit TRBD1. Trimming took 7 bases from V and 5 from J; bases not matched to a gene: 7. Per the germline V gene, CDR1 is SQVTM and CDR2 is ANQGSEA. The CDR3 is 12 amino acids. The CDR3 here is CSAMTGENEQYV. In DNA form, the CDR3 reads TGCAGCGCAATGACAGGGGAAAACGAGCAGTACGTC.

In this sample, this clone turned up once. The rearrangement links TRBV27 to TRBJ2-3, with D perhaps matching TRBD2 (6 bases). This CDR3 region has 15 residues. Trimming pared 5 bases from V and 2 bases from J, leaving 14 bases between. The V gene's germline CDR1 is MNHEY and CDR2 SMNVEV (reference sequence). The CDR3, as DNA: TGTGCCAGCAGTCCGAAGCGGGTAAACACAGATACGCAGTATTTT. This encodes CASSPKRVNTDTQYF.

This clone was picked up one time. The chain joins TRBV2 to TRBJ1-1, with 9 bases aligning to TRBD1. V lost 8 bases to trimming and J lost 8 bases; unmatched junction nucleotides: 9. In germline, CDR1 is SNHLY, CDR2 FYNNEI. The CDR3 loop spans 13 amino acids. This chain's CDR3 is CASLPPGQGEAFF. For the CDR3, the DNA is TGTGCCAGCCTTCCCCCGGGACAGGGAGAAGCTTTCTTT.

As DNA, the CDR3 is TGTGCCTGGACCTTACGGACACCCCCGGGGGGCGAGCAGTACTTC. Its translation is CAWTLRTPPGGEQYF. The chain recombines TRBV30 with TRBJ2-7; TRBD2 matches 7 bases. The CDR3 is 15 amino acids. The J segment lost 6 bases and the V segment lost 4 bases, leaving 15 bases of the junction unmatched. Germline-derived CDR1 and CDR2 are GTSNPN and SVGIG (reference sequence).

The chain has TRBV4-3 and TRBJ1-2, with D unresolved. Germline CDR1 reads LGHNA; CDR2 reads YSLEER. With 4 bases removed from V and 7 bases from J, the gap between germline ends came to 16 bases. This CDR3 comprises 14 residues. The CDR3: CASSLETNTRGYTF. The CDR3 region has the DNA TGCGCCAGCAGCCTCGAAACCAATACTCGTGGCTACACCTTC.

This clone has a count of ten or more. V and J are TRBV11-2 and TRBJ2-2; possibly TRBD2 for D (6 bases). The CDR3 totals 14 residues. Deletions cut 2 bases from V and 5 bases from J, with 9 bases between. Germline V gene sequence: CDR1 SGHAT, CDR2 FQNNGV. The CDR3 loop is CASSLFGGTGELFF. As DNA, the CDR3 is TGTGCCAGCAGCTTATTTGGGGGGACCGGGGAGCTGTTTTTT. The variable domain in full, completed from reference TRBV11-2 and TRBJ2-2, reads EAGVAQSPRYKIIEKRQSVAFWCNPISGHATLYWYQQILGQGPKLLIQFQNNGVVDDSQLPKDRFSAERLKGVDSTLKIQPAKLEDSAVYLCASSLFGGTGELFFGEGSRLTVL.

The gene calls are TRBV5-8 and TRBJ1-3; D unresolved. Trimming removed 4 bases at V and 0 bases at J, with 14 bases between. In germline, CDR1 is SGHTS, CDR2 YDEGEE. The CDR3 contains 16 residues. The CDR3 here is CASSQRTSHSGNTIYF. Here the CDR3 DNA reads TGTGCCAGCAGCCAAAGGACTTCCCACTCTGGAAACACCATATATTTT.

This chain uses TRBV7-8 with TRBJ2-7; 12 bases match TRBD2. This CDR3 region has 15 residues. In germline, CDR1 is SGHVS, CDR2 FQNEAQ. V shed 5 bases and J 6 bases; nucleotides not matched to a gene: 8. The CDR3 DNA reads TGTGCCAGCAGCCCCGTGGGGGGACTAGCGGGCGAGCAGTACTTC. As protein: CASSPVGGLAGEQYF.

Many counts were recorded for this clone. This chain joins TRBV30 and TRBJ2-3; 11 bases agree with TRBD2. CDR1 is GTSNPN, CDR2 SVGIG, per germline (reference sequence). The CDR3 runs to 14 residues. V lost 5 bases, J lost 0 bases, and 1 base stayed unmatched. The CDR3 sequence: CAWRTSGSTDTQYF. CDR3 DNA: TGTGCCTGGCGGACTAGCGGGAGCACAGATACGCAGTATTTT. The full variable domain, with the rest looked up from reference TRBV30 and TRBJ2-3, is SQTIHQWPATLVQPVGSPLSLECTVEGTSNPNLYWYRQAAGRGLQLLFYSVGIGQISSEVPQNLSASRPQDRQFILSSKKLLLSDSGFYLCAWRTSGSTDTQYFGPGTRLTVL.

The chain links TRBV6-2 or TRBV6-3 to TRBJ1-1; D gene uncertain. The germline V gene has CDR1 MNHEY and CDR2 SVGEGT. The CDR3 is 14 residues long. Trimming took off 7 bases at V and 0 bases at J, with 12 bases between the two ends. The CDR3 is CASNPEGMNTEAFF. The CDR3 nucleotides read TGTGCCAGCAACCCGGAGGGCATGAACACTGAAGCTTTCTTT.

The rearrangement links TRBV25-1 to TRBJ2-3, with D perhaps matching TRBD2 (6 bases). This CDR3 contains 13 residues. Germline CDR1 and CDR2: MGHDK and SYGVNS. The germline V and J ends were trimmed by 5 bases and 6 bases, with 12 bases remaining between them. CDR3 nucleotide sequence: TGTGCCAGCAGTCCTATAGGAGGGGATACGCAGTATTTT. Its translation is CASSPIGGDTQYF.

The chain employs TRBV7-7 and TRBJ2-3; TRBD1 matches at 10 bases. Germline V gene data show CDR1 as SSHAT and CDR2 as FNYEAQ (reference sequence). V lost 3 bases to trimming and J lost 5 bases; unmatched junction nucleotides: 5. This CDR3 contains 15 residues. In DNA, the CDR3 is TGTGCCAGCAGCTTGGGGGACAGGGGAGGAGATACGCAGTATTTT. Its translation: CASSLGDRGGDTQYF.

This chain joins TRBV2 and TRBJ1-6; D not resolved. CDR1 is SNHLY and CDR2 is FYNNEI in the germline V gene. The CDR3 extends over 18 amino acids. Trimming stripped 1 base from V and 4 bases from J, with 17 bases between. In DNA, the CDR3 is TGTGCCAGCAGTGAAGATAGGGAGGAGGGCTGGTATAATTCACCCCTCCACTTT. It encodes CASSEDREEGWYNSPLHF.

V gene TRBV6-5 combines with J gene TRBJ2-7, with a tentative D call TRBD2 (8 bases). CDR1 MNHEY and CDR2 SVGAGI come from the germline V gene. The CDR3 has 14 residues. The ends were cut back, 8 bases at V and 4 bases at J, with 18 bases in the middle. The CDR3 region is CASRGGQGDYEQYF. The CDR3 nucleotides are TGTGCCAGCCGGGGGGGTCAGGGGGATTACGAGCAGTACTTC.

CDR3 sequence reads: CAWSPWRTEAFF. Written as DNA, the CDR3 is TGTGCCTGGAGTCCCTGGCGGACTGAAGCTTTCTTT. The chain carries TRBV30 and TRBJ1-1; D is unclear. The CDR3 sequence is 12 residues long. V was pared by 2 bases and J by 5 bases, with 9 bases between. Germline V CDR1 and CDR2: GTSNPN, SVGIG (reference sequence).

The V and J genes are TRBV12-3 or TRBV12-4 and TRBJ1-5, with unresolved D. CDR3 size: 13 residues. V dropped 0 bases and J dropped 11 bases, with 11 bases sitting between them. This CDR3 reads CASSLAEEVAQHF. The CDR3 DNA reads as TGTGCCAGCAGTTTAGCCGAAGAGGTAGCCCAGCATTTT.

In this sample, this clone turned up once. V gene TRBV27 combines with J gene TRBJ1-6; 7 bases fit TRBD1. This CDR3 has 14 residues. V was pared by 8 bases and J by 4 bases, with 5 bases of the junction left unmatched. The germline V gene encodes CDR1 MNHEY and CDR2 SMNVEV (reference sequence). The CDR3 coding sequence is TGTGCCAGCTCAAGGGGACAGTATAATTCACCCCTCCACTTT. Translated: CASSRGQYNSPLHF.

As regards this clone: Distinct nucleotide sequences in the sample also encode this CDR3. CDR3 coding DNA: TGTGCCAGCAGCTCCGGGACAGGGGCCACCGGGGAGCTGTTTTTT. Translating it yields CASSSGTGATGELFF. The V call is TRBV5-4, the J call TRBJ2-2, with TRBD1 matching 10 bases. V shed 3 bases, J shed 4 bases, and the junction held 3 bases outside the gene matches. The CDR3 consists of 15 residues. Germline V gene lookup returns CDR1 SGHNT and CDR2 YYREEE (reference sequence).

The J gene is TRBJ2-3, the V gene TRBV5-4, with 7 nucleotides matching TRBD1. Looked up from germline, CDR1 is SGHNT and CDR2 is YYREEE (reference sequence). Unmatched junction bases numbered 6, after V lost 5 bases and J lost 3 bases. This CDR3 comprises 14 residues. CDR3 DNA sequence: TGTGCCAGCAGTCCGGACAGGTCTACAGATACGCAGTATTTT. Its translation is CASSPDRSTDTQYF.

This rearrangement joins TRBV6-5 to TRBJ2-7; 7 bases are shared with TRBD2. The CDR3 totals 13 residues. The germline gives CDR1 MNHEY, CDR2 SVGAGI. V was pared by 8 bases and J by 6 bases, with 10 bases of the junction left unmatched. CDR3 residues: CASSGGLAVEQYF. In DNA form, the CDR3 reads TGTGCCAGCTCTGGAGGCCTAGCGGTCGAGCAGTACTTC.

The chain employs TRBV29-1 and TRBJ1-2; D is unresolved. Germline V lookup: CDR1 SQVTM, CDR2 ANQGSEA. This CDR3 contains 13 residues. V dropped 2 bases and J dropped 3 bases, with 10 bases sitting between them. The CDR3 is CSVEHGRDYGYTF. For the CDR3, the DNA is TGCAGCGTTGAACACGGGAGAGACTATGGCTACACCTTC.

The chain carries TRBV5-4 and TRBJ2-2; 9 positions agree with TRBD2. The CDR3 has 15 amino acids. Germline-derived CDR1 and CDR2 are SGHNT and YYREEE (reference sequence). V shed 6 bases, J shed 7 bases, and the junction held 10 bases outside the gene matches. CDR3 region: CASTESGGPGGELFF. CDR3 coding DNA: TGTGCCAGCACCGAAAGCGGGGGGCCCGGCGGGGAGCTGTTTTTT.